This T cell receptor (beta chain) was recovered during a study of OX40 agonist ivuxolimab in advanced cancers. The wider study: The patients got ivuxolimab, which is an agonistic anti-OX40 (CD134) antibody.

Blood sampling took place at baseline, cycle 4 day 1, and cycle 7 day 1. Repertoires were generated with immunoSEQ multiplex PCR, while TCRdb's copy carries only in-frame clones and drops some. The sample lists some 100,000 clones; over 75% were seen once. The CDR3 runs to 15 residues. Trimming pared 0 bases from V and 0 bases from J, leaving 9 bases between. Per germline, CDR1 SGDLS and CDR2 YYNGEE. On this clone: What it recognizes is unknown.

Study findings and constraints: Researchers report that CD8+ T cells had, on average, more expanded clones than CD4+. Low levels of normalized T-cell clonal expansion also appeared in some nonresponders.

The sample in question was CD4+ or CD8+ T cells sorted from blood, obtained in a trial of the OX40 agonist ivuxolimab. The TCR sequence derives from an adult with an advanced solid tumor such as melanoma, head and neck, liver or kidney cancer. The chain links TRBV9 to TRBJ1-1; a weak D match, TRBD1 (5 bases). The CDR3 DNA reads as TGTGCCAGCAGCGTAGTGCCAGGGATGAACACTGAAGCTTTCTTT. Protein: CASSVVPGMNTEAFF.